The 7 T cell receptor beta chains listed next were all sequenced from one sample in a study of technical replicates of blood from a few donors. Sequencing used immunoSEQ multiplex PCR; TCRdb keeps in-frame clones, though not all of them. The table shows about 73,000 clones, with roughly 93% occurring only once. Sequencing was done on a sample of T cells isolated from PBMCs. These receptors originate from a human donor in good health.

The chain recombines TRBV28 with TRBJ1-2; D gene ambiguous. CDR1 and CDR2 from the germline V gene are MDHEN and SYDVKM. Trimming removed 6 bases from V and 8 bases from J, with 22 bases in between. The CDR3 loop spans 15 amino acids. The CDR3 here is CASSPIFAPPGGYTF. The CDR3, as DNA: TGTGCCAGCAGCCCCATCTTCGCTCCGCCGGGGGGCTACACCTTC.

The chain links TRBV6-5 to TRBJ2-2; TRBD1 matches at 9 bases. Trimming at V came to 4 bases and at J to 5 bases, leaving 2 bases not matched to a gene. The germline gives CDR1 MNHEY, CDR2 SVGAGI. The CDR3 sequence is 14 residues long. The CDR3: CASSWDRVTGELFF. The CDR3 coding sequence is TGTGCCAGCAGTTGGGACAGGGTTACCGGGGAGCTGTTTTTT.

The chain joins TRBV28 to TRBJ2-5; D is perhaps TRBD2 (7 bases). The V gene lost 10 bases and the J gene lost 0 bases, with 15 bases spanning the gap. This CDR3 region has 14 residues. Germline-derived CDR1 and CDR2 are MDHEN and SYDVKM. CDR3 DNA: TGTGCCACCAGCGGGACACCTTACCAAGAGACCCAGTACTTC. It is translated as CATSGTPYQETQYF. Full variable domain (rest looked up from reference TRBV28 and TRBJ2-5): DVKVTQSSRYLVKRTGEKVFLECVQDMDHENMFWYRQDPGLGLRLIYFSYDVKMKEKGDIPEGYSVSREKKERFSLILESASTNQTSMYLCATSGTPYQETQYFGPGTRLLVL.

The V and J genes are TRBV28 and TRBJ2-5, with TRBD1 matching 8 bases. V lost 6 bases to trimming and J lost 9 bases; unmatched junction nucleotides: 18. The CDR3 sequence is 16 residues long. Germline V lookup: CDR1 MDHEN, CDR2 SYDVKM. CDR3 sequence: CASRRSPGQGLGAQYF. As DNA, the CDR3 is TGTGCCAGCAGGAGATCGCCCGGACAGGGTCTCGGGGCCCAGTACTTC.

The chain carries TRBV30 and TRBJ1-6; D might be TRBD1 (5 bases). Trimming pared 3 bases from V and 6 bases from J, leaving 18 bases between. CDR3 length: 16 residues. In germline, CDR1 is GTSNPN, CDR2 SVGIG (reference sequence). In nucleotides, the CDR3 is TGTGCCTGGAGCATGTGGGGCAGTCTTGTTAATTCACCCCTCCACTTT. As protein: CAWSMWGSLVNSPLHF.

This chain links TRBV27 with TRBJ1-5; D may be TRBD1 (5 bases). V lost 9 bases, J lost 0 bases, and 18 bases lay in between. Germline V gives CDR1 MNHEY, CDR2 SMNVEV (reference sequence). The CDR3 runs to 16 residues. CDR3 amino acids: CASCRDCRYSNQPQHF. DNA of the CDR3: TGTGCCAGTTGCCGGGACTGTCGATATAGCAATCAGCCCCAGCATTTT.

This clone was counted a single time. This chain uses TRBV4-1 with TRBJ1-5; D may be TRBD1 (6 bases). CDR1 and CDR2 (germline): MGHRA, YSYEKL. This CDR3 comprises 13 residues. Between the trimmed V and J ends, which lost 4 bases and 7 bases, there was a span of 11 bases. The CDR3 protein is CASSLQGTQPQHF. DNA of the CDR3: TGCGCCAGCAGCCTACAGGGAACACAGCCCCAGCATTTT.